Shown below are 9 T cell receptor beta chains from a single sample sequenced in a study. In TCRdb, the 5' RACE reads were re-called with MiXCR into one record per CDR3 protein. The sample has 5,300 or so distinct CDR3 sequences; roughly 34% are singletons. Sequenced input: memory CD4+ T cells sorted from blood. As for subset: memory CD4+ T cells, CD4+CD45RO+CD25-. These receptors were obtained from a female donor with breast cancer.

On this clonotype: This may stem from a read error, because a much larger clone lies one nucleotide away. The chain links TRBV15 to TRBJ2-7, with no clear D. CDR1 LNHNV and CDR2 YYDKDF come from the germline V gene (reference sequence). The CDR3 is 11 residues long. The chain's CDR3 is CANSNRYEQYF. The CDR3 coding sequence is TGTGCCAACAGCAACCGCTACGAGCAGTACTTC.

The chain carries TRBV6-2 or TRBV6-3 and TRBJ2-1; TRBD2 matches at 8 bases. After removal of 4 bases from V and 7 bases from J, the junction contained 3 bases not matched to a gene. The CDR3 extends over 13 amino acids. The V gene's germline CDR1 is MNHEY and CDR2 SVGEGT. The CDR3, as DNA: TGTGCCAGCAGTTCCGGACTAGCTAATGAGCAGTTCTTC. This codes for CASSSGLANEQFF.

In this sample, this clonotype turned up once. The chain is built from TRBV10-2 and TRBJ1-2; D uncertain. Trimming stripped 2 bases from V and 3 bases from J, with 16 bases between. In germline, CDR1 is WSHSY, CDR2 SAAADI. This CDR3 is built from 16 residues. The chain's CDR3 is CASSEGNRKWDYGYTF. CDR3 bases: TGCGCCAGCAGTGAGGGAAACAGAAAGTGGGACTATGGCTACACCTTC.

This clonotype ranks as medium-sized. Written as DNA, the CDR3 is TGTGCCAGCAGCGGTGACAGACGATCCGAGCAGTACTTC. This gives the protein CASSGDRRSEQYF. V usage is TRBV6-1 and J usage is TRBJ2-7; tentative D call: TRBD1 (5 bases). Per germline, CDR1 MNHNS and CDR2 SASEGT. The CDR3 length is 13 residues. The V and J ends lost 6 bases and 6 bases respectively, with 15 bases between them.

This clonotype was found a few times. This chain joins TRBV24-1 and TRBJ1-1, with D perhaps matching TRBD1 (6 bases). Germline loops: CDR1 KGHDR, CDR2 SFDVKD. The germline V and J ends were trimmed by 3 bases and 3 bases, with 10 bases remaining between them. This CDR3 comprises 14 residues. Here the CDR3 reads CATSDQGRYTEAFF. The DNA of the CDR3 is TGTGCCACCAGTGATCAGGGGCGGTACACTGAAGCTTTCTTT.

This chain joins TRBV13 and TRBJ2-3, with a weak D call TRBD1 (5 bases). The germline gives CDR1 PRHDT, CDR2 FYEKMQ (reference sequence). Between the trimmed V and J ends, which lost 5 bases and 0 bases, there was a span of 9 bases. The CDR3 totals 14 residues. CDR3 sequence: CASSLTASTDTQYF. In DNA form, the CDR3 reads TGTGCCAGCAGCCTGACAGCTAGCACAGATACGCAGTATTTT.

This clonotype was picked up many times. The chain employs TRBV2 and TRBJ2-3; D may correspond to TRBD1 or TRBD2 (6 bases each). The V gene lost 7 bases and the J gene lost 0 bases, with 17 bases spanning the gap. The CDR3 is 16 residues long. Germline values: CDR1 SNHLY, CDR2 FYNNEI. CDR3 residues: CASNLLRGVSTDTQYF. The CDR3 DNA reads TGTGCCAGCAACCTTCTGAGGGGGGTAAGCACAGATACGCAGTATTTT.

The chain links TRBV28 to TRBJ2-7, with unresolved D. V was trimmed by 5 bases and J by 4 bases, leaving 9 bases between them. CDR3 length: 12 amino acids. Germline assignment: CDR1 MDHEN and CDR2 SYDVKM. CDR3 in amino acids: CASSAYFYEQYF. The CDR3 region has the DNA TGTGCCAGCAGTGCGTACTTTTACGAGCAGTACTTC.

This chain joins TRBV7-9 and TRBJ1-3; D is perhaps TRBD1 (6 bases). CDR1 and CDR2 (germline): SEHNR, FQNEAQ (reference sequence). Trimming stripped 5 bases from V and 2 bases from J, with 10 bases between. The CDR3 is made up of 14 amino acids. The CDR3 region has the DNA TGTGCCAGCAGCAGGGGGGAAGCTGGAAACACCATATATTTT. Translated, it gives CASSRGEAGNTIYF.